The sequence of this TCR beta chain was determined in a study of T cells after yellow fever vaccination. This clonotype was counted only a few times. As yet, its antigen is unknown. One entry per CDR3 protein, called by TCRdb with MiXCR from the 5' RACE reads. The sample has just under 600,000 distinct CDR3 sequences, roughly 14% seen once. The CDR3 runs 11 residues. Trimming removed 6 bases at V and 11 bases at J, with 11 bases between. Study conclusions and caveats: A secondary response was less intense yet reached its peak sooner, at day 5 versus 15. Subsequent booster samples again held most clones from primary vaccination (96% CD4, roughly 91% CD8). Abundant clonotypes from the bulk population could get into FACS-sorted repertoires as contaminants. The appearance of a small share of clonotypes in both CD4 and CD8 compartments was observed.

This clonotype was sampled from a man under 40 who received the YFV17D yellow fever vaccine. The chain couples TRBV12-3 or TRBV12-4 to TRBJ1-3; no firm D call. Here the sequenced sample was PBMCs, taken on the day of the yellow fever booster vaccination. For the CDR3, the DNA is TGTGCCAGCAGCCCCTTCGTTTCCATATATTTT. This gives the protein CASSPFVSIYF.